The T cell receptor beta chain under discussion was sequenced for a study of Ad26.COV2.S vaccination and SARS-CoV-2 variants. Study conclusions and caveats: Vaccinated and placebo-treated recipients had similar non-spike TCR breadth. It was vaccine recipients, not placebo recipients, who had the higher spike-specific TCR breadth. Substantial breadth was reportedly displayed by spike-specific CD8+ and CD4+ T cell responses after vaccination.

The CDR3 spans 14 residues. J lost 7 bases, V lost 0 bases, and 4 bases had no gene match. Germline CDR1 is SGHDT and CDR2 is YYEEEE. Repertoires were generated with immunoSEQ multiplex PCR, while TCRdb's copy carries only in-frame clones and drops some. The sample has under 600,000 clones; around 89% are singletons. Treatment specified: roughly 18 received Ad26.COV2.S at low or high dose, single or two shots; 5 received placebo; per-sample allocation not given. Material that was analyzed had been drawn on day 63 after the first vaccine or placebo injection. An Ad26 vector carrying the Wuhan-strain SARS-CoV-2 spike served as the vaccine. In regard to this clone: Its antigen is not identified.

The source material was peripheral blood, sampled in a trial of Ad26.COV2.S vaccine versus placebo. The source of this sequence is a person between 18 and 60 years old who received the Ad26.COV2.S COVID-19 vaccine or a placebo. V gene TRBV5-6 combines with J gene TRBJ1-2; 9 bases fit TRBD1. The CDR3 region has the DNA TGTGCCAGCAGCTTGGTGGGACAGGGCCCTGGCTACACCTTC. Protein: CASSLVGQGPGYTF.